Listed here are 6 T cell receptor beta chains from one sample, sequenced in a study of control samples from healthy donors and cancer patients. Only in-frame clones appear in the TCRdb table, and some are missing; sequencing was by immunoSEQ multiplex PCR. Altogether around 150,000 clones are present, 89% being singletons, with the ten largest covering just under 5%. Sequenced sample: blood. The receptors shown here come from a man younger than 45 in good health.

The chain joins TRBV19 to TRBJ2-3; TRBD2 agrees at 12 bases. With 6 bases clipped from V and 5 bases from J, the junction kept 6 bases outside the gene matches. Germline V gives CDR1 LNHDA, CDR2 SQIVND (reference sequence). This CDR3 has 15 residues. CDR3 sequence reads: CASRPSGGEGDTQYF. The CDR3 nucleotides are TGTGCCAGTAGACCTAGCGGGGGGGAGGGAGATACGCAGTATTTT. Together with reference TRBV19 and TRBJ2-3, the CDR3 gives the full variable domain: DGGITQSPKYLFRKEGQNVTLSCEQNLNHDAMYWYRQDPGQGLRLIYYSQIVNDFQKGDIAEGYSVSREKKESFPLTVTSAQKNPTAFYLCASRPSGGEGDTQYFGPGTRLTVL.

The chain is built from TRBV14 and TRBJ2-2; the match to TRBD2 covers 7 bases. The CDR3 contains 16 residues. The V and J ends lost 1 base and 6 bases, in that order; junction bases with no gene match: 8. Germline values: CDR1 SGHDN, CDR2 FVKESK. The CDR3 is CASSQALAVLAGELFF. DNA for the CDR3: TGTGCCAGCAGCCAAGCCCTAGCGGTGCTCGCCGGGGAGCTGTTTTTT.

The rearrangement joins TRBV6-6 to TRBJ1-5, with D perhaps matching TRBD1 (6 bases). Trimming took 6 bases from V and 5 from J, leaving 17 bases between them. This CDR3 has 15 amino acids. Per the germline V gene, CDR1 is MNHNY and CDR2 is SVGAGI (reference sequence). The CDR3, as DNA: TGTGCCAGCAGCCTGCTTGGGGGGGGCGATCAGCCCCAGCATTTT. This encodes CASSLLGGGDQPQHF.

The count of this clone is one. CDR3 protein: CASSSGSGTYEQYF. The CDR3 bases are TGTGCCAGTAGTTCGGGATCGGGGACCTACGAGCAGTACTTC. The J gene is TRBJ2-7, the V gene TRBV19; tentative D call: TRBD2 (5 bases). This CDR3 comprises 14 residues. The ends were cut back, 5 bases at V and 2 bases at J, with 13 bases in the middle. Germline CDR1 and CDR2: LNHDA and SQIVND (reference sequence).

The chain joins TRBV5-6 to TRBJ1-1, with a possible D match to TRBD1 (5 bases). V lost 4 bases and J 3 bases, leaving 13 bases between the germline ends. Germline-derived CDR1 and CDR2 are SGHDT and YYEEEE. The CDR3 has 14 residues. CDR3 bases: TGTGCCAGCAGCCCCGTTTGGGGGGACACTGAAGCTTTCTTT. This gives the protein CASSPVWGDTEAFF.

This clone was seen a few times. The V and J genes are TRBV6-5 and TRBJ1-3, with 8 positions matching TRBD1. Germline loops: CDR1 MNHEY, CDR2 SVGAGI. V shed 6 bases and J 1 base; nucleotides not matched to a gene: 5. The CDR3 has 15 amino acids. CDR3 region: CASRTDRGSGNTIYF. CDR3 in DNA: TGTGCCAGCAGGACCGACAGGGGATCTGGAAACACCATATATTTT.